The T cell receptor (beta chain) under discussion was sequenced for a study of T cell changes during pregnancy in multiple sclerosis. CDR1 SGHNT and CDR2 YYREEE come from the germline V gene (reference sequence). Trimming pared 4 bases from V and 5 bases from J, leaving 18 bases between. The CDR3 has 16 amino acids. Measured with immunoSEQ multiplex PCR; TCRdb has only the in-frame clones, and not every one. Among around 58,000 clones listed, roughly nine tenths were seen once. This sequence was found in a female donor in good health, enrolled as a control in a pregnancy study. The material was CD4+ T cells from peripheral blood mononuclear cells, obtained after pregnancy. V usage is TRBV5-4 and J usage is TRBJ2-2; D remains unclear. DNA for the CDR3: TGTGCCAGCAGCCAAGTCGAGTTTTGGAGAACCGGGGAGCTGTTTTTT. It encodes CASSQVEFWRTGELFF.